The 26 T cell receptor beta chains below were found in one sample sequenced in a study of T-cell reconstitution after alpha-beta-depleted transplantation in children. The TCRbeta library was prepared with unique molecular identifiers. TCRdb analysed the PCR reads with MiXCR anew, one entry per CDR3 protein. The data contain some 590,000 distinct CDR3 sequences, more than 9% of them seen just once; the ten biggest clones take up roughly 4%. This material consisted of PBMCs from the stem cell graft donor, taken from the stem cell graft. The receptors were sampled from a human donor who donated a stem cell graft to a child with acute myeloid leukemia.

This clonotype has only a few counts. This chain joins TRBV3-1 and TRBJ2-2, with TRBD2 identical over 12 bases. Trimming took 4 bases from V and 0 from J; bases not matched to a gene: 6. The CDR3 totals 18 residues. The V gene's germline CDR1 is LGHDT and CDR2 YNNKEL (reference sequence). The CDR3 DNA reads TGTGCCAGCAGCCTGGGGACTAGCGGGCGAACGAACACCGGGGAGCTGTTTTTT. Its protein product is CASSLGTSGRTNTGELFF.

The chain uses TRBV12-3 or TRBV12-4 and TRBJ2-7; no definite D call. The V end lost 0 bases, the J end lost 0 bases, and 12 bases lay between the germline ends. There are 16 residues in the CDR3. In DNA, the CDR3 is TGTGCCAGCAGTTTAGCGCTCCCAAACTACTCCTACGAGCAGTACTTC. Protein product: CASSLALPNYSYEQYF.

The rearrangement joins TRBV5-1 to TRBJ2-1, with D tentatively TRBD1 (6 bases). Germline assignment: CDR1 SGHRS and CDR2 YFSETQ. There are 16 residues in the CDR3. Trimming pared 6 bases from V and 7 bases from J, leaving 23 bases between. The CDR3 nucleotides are TGCGCCAGCACTCCTTTTCCCGGGACAAGTAGGAATGAGCAGTTCTTC. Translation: CASTPFPGTSRNEQFF.

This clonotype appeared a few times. The CDR3 reads CASSLVGQGGTDTQYF. The CDR3 nucleotides are TGCGCCAGCAGCCTCGTTGGACAGGGGGGCACAGATACGCAGTATTTT. This chain uses TRBV5-1 with TRBJ2-3; 10 bases line up with TRBD1. The length of the CDR3 is 16 residues. V dropped 4 bases and J dropped 1; count of bases not matched to a gene: 6. Per the germline V gene, CDR1 is SGHRS and CDR2 is YFSETQ.

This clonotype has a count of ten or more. In DNA, the CDR3 is TGTGCCAGCCAAGGGTTTGGGGCCAACGTCCTGACTTTC. Translating gives CASQGFGANVLTF. The chain joins TRBV28 to TRBJ2-6; D unresolved. The CDR3 is 13 amino acids. V was trimmed by 8 bases and J by 3 bases, leaving 8 bases between them. Germline V CDR1 and CDR2: MDHEN, SYDVKM.

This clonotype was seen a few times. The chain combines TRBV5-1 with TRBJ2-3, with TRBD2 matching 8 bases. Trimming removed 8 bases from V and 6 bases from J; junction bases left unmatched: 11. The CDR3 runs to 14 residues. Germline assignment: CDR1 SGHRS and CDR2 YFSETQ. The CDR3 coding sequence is TGCGCCAGTTGTACTAGCGGACCTGGGGATACGCAGTATTTT. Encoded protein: CASCTSGPGDTQYF. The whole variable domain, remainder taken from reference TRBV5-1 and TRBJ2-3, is KAGVTQTPRYLIKTRGQQVTLSCSPISGHRSVSWYQQTPGQGLQFLFEYFSETQRNKGNFPGRFSGRQFSNSRSEMNVSTLELGDSALYLCASCTSGPGDTQYFGPGTRLTVL.

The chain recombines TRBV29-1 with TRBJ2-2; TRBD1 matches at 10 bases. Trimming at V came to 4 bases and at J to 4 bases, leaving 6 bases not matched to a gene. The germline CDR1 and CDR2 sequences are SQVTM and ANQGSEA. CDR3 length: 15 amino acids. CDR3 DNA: TGCAGCGTTGCCCGGGACAGGGGTGGCACCGGGGAGCTGTTTTTT. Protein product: CSVARDRGGTGELFF.

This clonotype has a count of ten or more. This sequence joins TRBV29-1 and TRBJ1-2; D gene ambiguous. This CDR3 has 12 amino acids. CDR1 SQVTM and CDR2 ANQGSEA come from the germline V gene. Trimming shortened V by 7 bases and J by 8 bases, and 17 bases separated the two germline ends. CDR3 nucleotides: TGCAGCGAGAATCAGGCCCTGGGGGGCTACACCTTC. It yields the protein CSENQALGGYTF.

The CDR3 is CASSRSGSGNEQFF. In DNA, the CDR3 is TGTGCCAGCAGCCGTAGCGGGAGCGGGAATGAGCAGTTCTTC. V usage is TRBV6-2 or TRBV6-3 and J usage is TRBJ2-1, with TRBD2 identical over 9 bases. Germline lookup yields CDR1 MNHEY and CDR2 SVGEGT. The junction had 7 bases not matched to a gene; V was cut back by 6 bases and J by 7 bases. The CDR3 length is 14 residues.

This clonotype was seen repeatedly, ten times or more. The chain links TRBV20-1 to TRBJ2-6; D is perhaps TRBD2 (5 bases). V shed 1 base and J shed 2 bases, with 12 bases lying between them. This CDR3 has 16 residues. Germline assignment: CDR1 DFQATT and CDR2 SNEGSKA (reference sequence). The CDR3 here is CSARVGRGPGANVLTF. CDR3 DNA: TGCAGTGCTAGAGTAGGAAGAGGGCCTGGGGCCAACGTCCTGACTTTC.

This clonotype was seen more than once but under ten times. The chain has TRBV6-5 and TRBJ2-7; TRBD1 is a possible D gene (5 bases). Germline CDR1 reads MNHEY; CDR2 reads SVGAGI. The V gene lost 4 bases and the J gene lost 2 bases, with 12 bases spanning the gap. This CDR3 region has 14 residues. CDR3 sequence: CASSSTVTAYEQYF. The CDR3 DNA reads TGTGCCAGCAGTTCGACAGTTACAGCCTACGAGCAGTACTTC.

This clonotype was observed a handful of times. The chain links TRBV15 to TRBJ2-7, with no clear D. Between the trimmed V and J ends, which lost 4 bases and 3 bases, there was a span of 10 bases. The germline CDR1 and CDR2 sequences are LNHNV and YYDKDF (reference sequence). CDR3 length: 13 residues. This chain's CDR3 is CATSKTRYYEQYF. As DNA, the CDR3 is TGTGCCACCAGCAAGACACGGTACTACGAGCAGTACTTC.

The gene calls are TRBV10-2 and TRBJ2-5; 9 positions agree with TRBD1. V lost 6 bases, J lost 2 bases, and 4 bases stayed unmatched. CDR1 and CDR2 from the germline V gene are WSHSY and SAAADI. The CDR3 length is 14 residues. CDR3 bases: TGCGCCAGCAGGGGGACAGGGTCTCAAGAGACCCAGTACTTC. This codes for CASRGTGSQETQYF.

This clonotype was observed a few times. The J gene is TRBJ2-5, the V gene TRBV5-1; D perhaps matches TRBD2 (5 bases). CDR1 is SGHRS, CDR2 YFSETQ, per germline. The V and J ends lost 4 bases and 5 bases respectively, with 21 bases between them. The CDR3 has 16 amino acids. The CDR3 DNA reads TGCGCCAGCAGCCCATCGGGCGGGTCCGTGAGGGAGACCCAGTACTTC. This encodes CASSPSGGSVRETQYF.

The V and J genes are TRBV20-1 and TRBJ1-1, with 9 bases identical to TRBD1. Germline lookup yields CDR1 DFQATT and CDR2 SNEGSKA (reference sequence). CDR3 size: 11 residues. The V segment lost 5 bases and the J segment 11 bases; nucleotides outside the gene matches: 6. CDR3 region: CSAETQGAAFF. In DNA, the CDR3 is TGCAGTGCTGAAACACAGGGGGCGGCTTTCTTT.

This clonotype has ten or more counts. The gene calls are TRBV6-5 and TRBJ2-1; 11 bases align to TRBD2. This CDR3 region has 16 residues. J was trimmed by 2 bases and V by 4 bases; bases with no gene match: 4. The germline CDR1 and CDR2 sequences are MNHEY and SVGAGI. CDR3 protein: CASSSRLAGPYNEQFF. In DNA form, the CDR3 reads TGTGCCAGCAGTTCCAGACTAGCGGGGCCCTACAATGAGCAGTTCTTC.

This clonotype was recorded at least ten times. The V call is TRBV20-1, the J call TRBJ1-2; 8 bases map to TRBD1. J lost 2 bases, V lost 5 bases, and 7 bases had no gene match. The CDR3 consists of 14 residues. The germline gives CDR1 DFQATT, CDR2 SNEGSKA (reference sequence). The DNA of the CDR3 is TGCAGTGCTCTCCGGACAGGGAAAAACTATGGCTACACCTTC. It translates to CSALRTGKNYGYTF.

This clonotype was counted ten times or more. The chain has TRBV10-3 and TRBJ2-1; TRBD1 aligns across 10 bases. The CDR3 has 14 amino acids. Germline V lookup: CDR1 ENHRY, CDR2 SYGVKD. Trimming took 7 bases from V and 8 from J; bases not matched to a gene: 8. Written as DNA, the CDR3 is TGTGCCATCAACCGGGACAGGGGAGGGTATGAGCAGTTCTTC. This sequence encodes CAINRDRGGYEQFF.

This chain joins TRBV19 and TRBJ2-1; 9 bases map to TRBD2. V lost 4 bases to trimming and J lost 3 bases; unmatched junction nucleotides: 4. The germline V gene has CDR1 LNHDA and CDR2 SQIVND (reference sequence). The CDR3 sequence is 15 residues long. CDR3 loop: CASSSTAGGYNEQFF. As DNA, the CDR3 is TGTGCCAGTAGTAGTACAGCGGGAGGCTACAATGAGCAGTTCTTC.

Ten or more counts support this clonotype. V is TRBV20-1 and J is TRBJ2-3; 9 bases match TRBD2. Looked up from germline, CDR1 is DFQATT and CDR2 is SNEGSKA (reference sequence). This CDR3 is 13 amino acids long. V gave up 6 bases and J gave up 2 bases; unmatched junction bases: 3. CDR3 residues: CSARGLATDTQYF. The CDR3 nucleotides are TGCAGTGCCCGGGGACTAGCCACAGATACGCAGTATTTT.

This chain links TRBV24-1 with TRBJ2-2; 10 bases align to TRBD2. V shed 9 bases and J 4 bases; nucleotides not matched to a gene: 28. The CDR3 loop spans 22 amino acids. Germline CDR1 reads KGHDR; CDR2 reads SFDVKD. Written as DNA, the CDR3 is TGTGCCACCTTTTATTTGAGACGTCAGGGAGGAAAGCGGGAGGGCCCCACCGGGGAGCTGTTTTTT. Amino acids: CATFYLRRQGGKREGPTGELFF.

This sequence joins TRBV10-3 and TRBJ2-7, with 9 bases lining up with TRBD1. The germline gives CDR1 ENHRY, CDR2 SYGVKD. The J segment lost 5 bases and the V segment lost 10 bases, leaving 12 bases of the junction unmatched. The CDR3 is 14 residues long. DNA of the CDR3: TGTGCCACCCTCCGGGACAGGGTAGCCAACGAGCAGTACTTC. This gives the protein CATLRDRVANEQYF.

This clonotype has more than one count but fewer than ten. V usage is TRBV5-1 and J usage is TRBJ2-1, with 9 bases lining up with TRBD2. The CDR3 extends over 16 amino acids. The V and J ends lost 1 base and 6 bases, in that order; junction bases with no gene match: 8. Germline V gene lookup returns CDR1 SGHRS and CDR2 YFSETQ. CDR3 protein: CASSLLAGGPLNEQFF. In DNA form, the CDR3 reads TGCGCCAGCAGCTTGCTGGCGGGAGGGCCTCTCAATGAGCAGTTCTTC.

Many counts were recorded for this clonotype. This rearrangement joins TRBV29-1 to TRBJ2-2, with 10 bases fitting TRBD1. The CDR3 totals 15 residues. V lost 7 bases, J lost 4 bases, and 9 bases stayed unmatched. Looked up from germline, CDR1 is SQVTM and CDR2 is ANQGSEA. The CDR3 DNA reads TGCAGCGCCCAGCTCGGGACAGGGGTCACCGGGGAGCTGTTTTTT. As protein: CSAQLGTGVTGELFF.

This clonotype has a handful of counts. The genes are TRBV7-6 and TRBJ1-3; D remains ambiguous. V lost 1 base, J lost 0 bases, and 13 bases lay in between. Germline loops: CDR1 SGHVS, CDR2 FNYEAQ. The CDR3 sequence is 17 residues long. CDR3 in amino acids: CASSLVGSRISGNTIYF. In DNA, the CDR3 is TGTGCCAGCAGCTTAGTTGGCAGTCGGATCTCTGGAAACACCATATATTTT.

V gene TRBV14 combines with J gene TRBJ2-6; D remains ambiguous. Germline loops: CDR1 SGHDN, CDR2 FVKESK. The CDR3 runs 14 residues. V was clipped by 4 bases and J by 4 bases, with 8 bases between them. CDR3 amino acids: CASSPIEGANVLTF. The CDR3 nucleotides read TGTGCCAGCAGCCCGATTGAGGGGGCCAACGTCCTGACTTTC. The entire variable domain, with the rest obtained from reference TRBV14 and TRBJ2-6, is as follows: EAGVTQFPSHSVIEKGQTVTLRCDPISGHDNLYWYRRVMGKEIKFLLHFVKESKQDESGMPNNRFLAERTGGTYSTLKVQPAELEDSGVYFCASSPIEGANVLTFGAGSRLTVL.